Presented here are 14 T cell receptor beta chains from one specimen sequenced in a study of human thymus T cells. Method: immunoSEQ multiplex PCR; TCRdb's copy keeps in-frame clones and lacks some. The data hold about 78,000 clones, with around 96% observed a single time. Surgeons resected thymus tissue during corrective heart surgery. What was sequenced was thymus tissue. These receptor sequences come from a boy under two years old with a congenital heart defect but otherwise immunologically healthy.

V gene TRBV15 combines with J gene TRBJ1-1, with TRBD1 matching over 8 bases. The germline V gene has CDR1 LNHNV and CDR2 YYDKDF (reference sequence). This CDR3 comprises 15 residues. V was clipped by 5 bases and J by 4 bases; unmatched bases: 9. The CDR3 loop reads CATSHNRGESTEAFF. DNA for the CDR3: TGTGCCACCAGCCATAACAGGGGGGAGAGCACTGAAGCTTTCTTT. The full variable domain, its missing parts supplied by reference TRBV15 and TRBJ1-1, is DAMVIQNPRYQVTQFGKPVTLSCSQTLNHNVMYWYQQKSSQAPKLLFHYYDKDFNNEADTPDNFQSRRPNTSFCFLDIRSPGLGDTAMYLCATSHNRGESTEAFFGQGTRLTVV.

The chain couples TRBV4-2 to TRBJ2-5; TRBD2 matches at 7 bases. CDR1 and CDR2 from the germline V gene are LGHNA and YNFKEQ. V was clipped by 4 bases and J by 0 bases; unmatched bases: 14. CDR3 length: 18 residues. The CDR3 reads CASSPHLVLAEHQETQYF. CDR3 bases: TGTGCCAGCAGCCCCCACCTAGTCCTAGCGGAACACCAAGAGACCCAGTACTTC.

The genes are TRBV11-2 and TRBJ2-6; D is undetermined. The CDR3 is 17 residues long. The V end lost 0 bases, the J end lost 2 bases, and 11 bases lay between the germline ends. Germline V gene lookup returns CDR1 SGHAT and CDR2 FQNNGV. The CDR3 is CASSLEVRSTGANVLTF. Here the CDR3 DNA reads TGTGCCAGCAGCTTAGAAGTGCGGTCCACTGGGGCCAACGTCCTGACTTTC. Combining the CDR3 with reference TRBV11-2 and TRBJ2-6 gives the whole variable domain EAGVAQSPRYKIIEKRQSVAFWCNPISGHATLYWYQQILGQGPKLLIQFQNNGVVDDSQLPKDRFSAERLKGVDSTLKIQPAKLEDSAVYLCASSLEVRSTGANVLTFGAGSRLTVL.

The CDR3 sequence is CASSHEPGETGYTF. As DNA, the CDR3 is TGCGCCAGCAGCCATGAACCGGGTGAGACCGGCTACACCTTC. V and J are TRBV4-1 and TRBJ1-2; D is uncertain. V gave up 3 bases and J gave up 8 bases, with 16 bases separating them. This CDR3 is 14 amino acids long. Looked up from germline, CDR1 is MGHRA and CDR2 is YSYEKL.

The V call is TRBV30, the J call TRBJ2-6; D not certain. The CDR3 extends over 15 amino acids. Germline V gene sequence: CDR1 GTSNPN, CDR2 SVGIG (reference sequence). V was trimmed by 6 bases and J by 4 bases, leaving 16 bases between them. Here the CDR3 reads CACDPAPEGANVLTF. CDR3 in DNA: TGTGCCTGCGACCCAGCCCCGGAGGGGGCCAACGTCCTGACTTTC.

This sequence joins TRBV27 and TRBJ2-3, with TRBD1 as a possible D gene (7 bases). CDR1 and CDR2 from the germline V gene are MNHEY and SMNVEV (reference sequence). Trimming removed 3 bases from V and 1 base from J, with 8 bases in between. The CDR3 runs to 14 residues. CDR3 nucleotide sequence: TGTGCCAGCAGTTTCAGGGGGGGCACAGATACGCAGTATTTT. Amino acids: CASSFRGGTDTQYF.

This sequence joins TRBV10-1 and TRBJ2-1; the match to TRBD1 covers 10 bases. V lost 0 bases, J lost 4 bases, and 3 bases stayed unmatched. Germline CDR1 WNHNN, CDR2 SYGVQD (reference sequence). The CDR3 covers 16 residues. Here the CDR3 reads CASSESGTGEYNEQFF. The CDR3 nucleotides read TGCGCCAGCAGTGAGTCAGGGACAGGGGAGTACAATGAGCAGTTCTTC.

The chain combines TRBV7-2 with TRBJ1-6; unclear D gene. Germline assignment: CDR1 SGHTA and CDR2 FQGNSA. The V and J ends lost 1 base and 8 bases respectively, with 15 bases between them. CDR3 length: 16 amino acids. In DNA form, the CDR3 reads TGTGCCAGCAGCTTAGAACCTGTGGTTGCCGATTCACCCCTCCACTTT. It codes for CASSLEPVVADSPLHF.

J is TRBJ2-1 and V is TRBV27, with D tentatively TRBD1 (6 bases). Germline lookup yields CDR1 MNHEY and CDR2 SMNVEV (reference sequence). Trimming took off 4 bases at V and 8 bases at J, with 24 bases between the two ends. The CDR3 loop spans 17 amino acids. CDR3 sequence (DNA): TGTGCCAGCAGTTCCAGGATTCTAAGGGACACCGGCGATGAGCAGTTCTTC. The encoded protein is CASSSRILRDTGDEQFF.

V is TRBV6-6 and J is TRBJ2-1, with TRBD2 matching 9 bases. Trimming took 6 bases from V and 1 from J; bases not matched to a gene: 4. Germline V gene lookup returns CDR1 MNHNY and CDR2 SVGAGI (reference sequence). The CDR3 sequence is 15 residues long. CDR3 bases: TGTGCCAGCAGGTCAGCGGGAGGTTCCTACAATGAGCAGTTCTTC. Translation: CASRSAGGSYNEQFF.

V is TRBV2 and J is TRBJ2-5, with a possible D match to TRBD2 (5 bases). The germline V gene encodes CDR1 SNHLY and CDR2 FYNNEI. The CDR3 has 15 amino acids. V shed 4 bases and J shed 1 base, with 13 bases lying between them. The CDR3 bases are TGTGCCAGCAGTGTTTATGTGGGGAGCCAAGAGACCCAGTACTTC. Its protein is CASSVYVGSQETQYF.

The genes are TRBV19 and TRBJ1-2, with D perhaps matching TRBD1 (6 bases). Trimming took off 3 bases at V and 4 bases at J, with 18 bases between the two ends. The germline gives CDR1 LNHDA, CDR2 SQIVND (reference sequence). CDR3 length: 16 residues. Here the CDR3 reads CASSIRAGAHVYGYTF. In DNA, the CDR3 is TGTGCCAGTAGTATTAGGGCAGGGGCCCACGTCTATGGCTACACCTTC.

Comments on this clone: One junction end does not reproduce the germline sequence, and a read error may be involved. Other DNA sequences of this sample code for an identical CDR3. The CDR3 DNA is TGTGCCAGCAGTCCCCGGGCCCCGAACACTGAAGCTTTTTTT. Protein: CASSPRAPNTEAFF. The chain has TRBV27 and TRBJ1-1; unclear D gene. This CDR3 region has 14 residues. CDR1 is MNHEY, CDR2 SMNVEV, per germline (reference sequence).

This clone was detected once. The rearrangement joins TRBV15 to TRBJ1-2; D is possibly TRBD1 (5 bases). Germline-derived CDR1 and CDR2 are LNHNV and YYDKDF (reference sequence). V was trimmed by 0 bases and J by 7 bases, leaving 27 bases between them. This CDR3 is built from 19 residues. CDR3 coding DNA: TGTGCCACCAGCAGAGAAGAAGATCGGCAGGGCCTCCCGGGGGGTGGCTACACCTTC. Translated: CATSREEDRQGLPGGGYTF.